The present T cell receptor beta chain was sequenced within a study of CD4+ T cells in melanoma. The study's findings and limits: Reportedly, melanoma neoantigen-specific CD4+ T cells showed varied differentiation states.

J lost 3 bases, V lost 0 bases, and 10 bases had no gene match. Germline CDR1 LNHDA, CDR2 SQIVND (reference sequence). This CDR3 comprises 18 residues. With respect to this clone: The antigen is not known.

Profiled with immunoSEQ multiplex PCR; TCRdb holds only in-frame clones, not every one. Of approximately 16,000 clones listed, approximately 80% were seen once; the top ten hold 5% to 7.5%. This sequence was found in a human donor with melanoma. Sample: cells from a culture (not recorded whether cultured in vitro). The rearrangement uses TRBV19 and TRBJ2-2, with 7 bases identical to TRBD2. The CDR3 DNA follows: TGTGCCAGTAGTATAGATTTAACAGTCCGGGGGGACACCGGGGAGCTGTTTTTT. Translated, it gives CASSIDLTVRGDTGELFF.